This passage covers 8 T cell receptor beta chains from one sample sequenced in a study of Tregs in tolerant kidney transplant recipients. Here immunoSEQ multiplex PCR was the method, and the copy in TCRdb shows in-frame clones only, minus some. The sample has around 50,000 clones; 83% are singletons. Specimen: CD4+ T cells from blood. Receptors were obtained from a human donor in good health.

The chain uses TRBV6-5 and TRBJ2-1; D is undetermined. Germline loops: CDR1 MNHEY, CDR2 SVGAGI. This CDR3 has 15 amino acids. The V end lost 0 bases, the J end lost 15 bases, and 21 bases lay between the germline ends. In DNA form, the CDR3 reads TGTGCCAGCAGTTACTCCGCCCGCGGCAGGTCGGTTTGGTTCTTC. The encoded protein is CASSYSARGRSVWFF.

This clone showed up just a few times. This chain's CDR3 is CASSLGGVTDTQYF. In nucleotides, the CDR3 is TGTGCCAGCAGCTTAGGGGGAGTCACAGATACGCAGTATTTT. The J gene is TRBJ2-3, the V gene TRBV11-3; a weak D match, TRBD2 (5 bases). The length of the CDR3 is 14 residues. Trimming pared 1 base from V and 2 bases from J, leaving 7 bases between. The germline V gene encodes CDR1 SGHNT and CDR2 YENEEA.

The chain combines TRBV7-6 with TRBJ2-7, with D perhaps being TRBD1 or TRBD2 (6 bases each). Between the trimmed V and J ends, which lost 5 bases and 5 bases, there was a span of 16 bases. Per the germline V gene, CDR1 is SGHVS and CDR2 is FNYEAQ. This CDR3 has 14 residues. The CDR3 loop reads CASSQREGGNEQYF. For the CDR3, the DNA is TGTGCCAGCAGCCAACGCGAAGGGGGGAACGAGCAGTACTTC. Full variable domain (remainder filled in from reference TRBV7-6 and TRBJ2-7): GAGVSQSPRYKVTKRGQDVALRCDPISGHVSLYWYRQALGQGPEFLTYFNYEAQQDKSGLPNDRFSAERPEGSISTLTIQRTEQRDSAMYRCASSQREGGNEQYFGPGTRLTVT.

This chain joins TRBV19 and TRBJ2-2; D is undetermined. The CDR3 has 12 residues. The V end lost 10 bases, the J end lost 7 bases, and 13 bases lay between the germline ends. CDR1 LNHDA and CDR2 SQIVND come from the germline V gene (reference sequence). The chain's CDR3 is CATRTQSGELFF. CDR3 DNA sequence: TGTGCCACCCGGACCCAGAGCGGGGAGCTGTTTTTT.

This clone was counted a single time. The CDR3 sequence is CASSPKGGAGDTQYF. The CDR3, as DNA: TGTGCCAGCAGCCCGAAGGGAGGGGCCGGAGATACGCAGTATTTT. The chain employs TRBV13 and TRBJ2-3, with 7 bases matching TRBD2. This CDR3 has 15 amino acids. V trimming: 5 bases; J trimming: 5 bases; junction bases outside the gene matches: 10. Germline V gene data show CDR1 as PRHDT and CDR2 as FYEKMQ (reference sequence).

The chain links TRBV5-5 to TRBJ2-3; D is unresolved. The V end lost 0 bases, the J end lost 1 base, and 12 bases lay between the germline ends. The CDR3 extends over 16 amino acids. Germline CDR1 SGHKS, CDR2 YYEKEE (reference sequence). CDR3 sequence (DNA): TGTGCCAGCAGCTTGGACTATCCTCTTGGCACAGATACGCAGTATTTT. The encoded protein is CASSLDYPLGTDTQYF. Full variable domain (remainder filled in from reference TRBV5-5 and TRBJ2-3): DAGVTQSPTHLIKTRGQQVTLRCSPISGHKSVSWYQQVLGQGPQFIFQYYEKEERGRGNFPDRFSARQFPNYSSELNVNALLLGDSALYLCASSLDYPLGTDTQYFGPGTRLTVL.

The chain is built from TRBV2 and TRBJ2-3, with 9 bases that match TRBD2. There are 15 residues in the CDR3. V lost 2 bases and J lost 3; bases outside the gene matches: 3. Per the germline V gene, CDR1 is SNHLY and CDR2 is FYNNEI. The CDR3, as DNA: TGTGCCAGCAGTGAAATAGCGGGGGTAACAGATACGCAGTATTTT. This gives the protein CASSEIAGVTDTQYF.

The chain combines TRBV15 with TRBJ2-5; D unresolved. V lost 0 bases and J lost 5, with 7 bases in between. CDR3 length: 13 amino acids. Germline V lookup: CDR1 LNHNV, CDR2 YYDKDF (reference sequence). CDR3 bases: TGTGCCACCAGCAGAGATTTGAGGGAGACCCAGTACTTC. Its protein product is CATSRDLRETQYF.